The rows below give T cell receptor beta chains drawn from one sample of a study of CD8+ T cells in alopecia areata. The protocol was immunoSEQ multiplex PCR, while the TCRdb copy is restricted to in-frame clones and leaves out a portion. The sample carries roughly 200,000 clones, approximately 60% recorded once. The sequencing used CD4+ T cells sorted from blood, collected at week 4, from a patient treated with tofacitinib. These receptor sequences come from a human donor with alopecia areata. Both conserved end residues are part of each CDR3. D genes are given only for firm matches. Clone sizes are given selectively: once, few, many, or a class where the clone is expanded.

d_call: TRBD1; clone_size: -; j_call: TRBJ1-2; v_call: TRBV2; cdr3_aa: CASRDRANYGYTF; cdr3_nt: TGTGCCAGCAGGGACAGGGCTAACTATGGCTACACCTTC
d_call: -; clone_size: -; j_call: TRBJ1-1; v_call: TRBV30; cdr3_aa: CAWSQGQLGLNTEAFF; cdr3_nt: TGTGCCTGGAGTCAGGGGCAGTTGGGGCTGAACACTGAAGCTTTCTTT
d_call: TRBD1; clone_size: -; j_call: TRBJ2-3; v_call: TRBV27; cdr3_aa: CASSLLRQGRGDTQYF; cdr3_nt: TGTGCCAGCAGTTTGCTCCGACAGGGTAGAGGAGATACGCAGTATTTT
d_call: -; clone_size: -; j_call: TRBJ2-5; v_call: TRBV20-1; cdr3_aa: CSAVLRETQYF; cdr3_nt: TGCAGTGCCGTCTTAAGAGAGACCCAGTACTTC
d_call: TRBD2; clone_size: -; j_call: TRBJ2-3; v_call: TRBV29-1; cdr3_aa: CSVGSGGAVPDTQYF; cdr3_nt: TGCAGCGTTGGTAGCGGGGGGGCCGTCCCAGATACGCAGTATTTT
d_call: -; clone_size: -; j_call: TRBJ2-7; v_call: TRBV5-1; cdr3_aa: CASSLAGDSYEQYF; cdr3_nt: TGCGCCAGCAGCTTGGCTGGGGACTCCTACGAGCAGTACTTC
d_call: -; clone_size: few; j_call: TRBJ2-1; v_call: TRBV4-1; cdr3_aa: CASSLEVGSGNEQFF; cdr3_nt: TGCGCCAGCAGCCTAGAGGTAGGGTCGGGAAATGAGCAGTTCTTC
d_call: -; clone_size: -; j_call: TRBJ1-3; v_call: TRBV4-2; cdr3_aa: CASRQAGSGNTIYF; cdr3_nt: TGTGCCAGCAGACAAGCGGGTTCTGGAAACACCATATATTTT
d_call: -; clone_size: -; j_call: TRBJ1-2; v_call: TRBV6-5; cdr3_aa: CASSSRGPYGYTF; cdr3_nt: TGTGCCAGCAGCTCGCGCGGTCCCTATGGCTACACCTTC
d_call: -; clone_size: -; j_call: TRBJ1-4; v_call: TRBV6-6; cdr3_aa: CASRLEGSNEKLFF; cdr3_nt: TGTGCCAGCAGGCTCGAGGGGTCCAATGAAAAACTGTTTTTT
d_call: -; clone_size: -; j_call: TRBJ1-5; v_call: TRBV4-1; cdr3_aa: CASSHAGGAIKPQHF; cdr3_nt: TGCGCCAGCAGCCACGCCGGGGGGGCCATCAAGCCCCAGCATTTT
d_call: -; clone_size: few; j_call: TRBJ1-6; v_call: TRBV30; cdr3_aa: CAWSRGQGNSPLHF; cdr3_nt: TGTGCCTGGAGCCGCGGGCAGGGAAATTCACCCCTCCACTTT
d_call: TRBD1; clone_size: few; j_call: TRBJ1-2; v_call: TRBV6-1; cdr3_aa: CASSDRDRANYGYTF; cdr3_nt: TGTGCCAGCAGTGACCGGGACAGAGCTAACTATGGCTACACCTTC
d_call: -; clone_size: -; j_call: TRBJ2-7; v_call: TRBV2; cdr3_aa: CASSPRTVSYEQYF; cdr3_nt: TGTGCCAGCAGTCCTCGGACAGTGTCCTACGAGCAGTACTTC
d_call: -; clone_size: -; j_call: TRBJ1-1; v_call: TRBV5-4; cdr3_aa: CASSYRTGDFMNTEAFF; cdr3_nt: TGTGCCAGCAGCTACCGTACCGGGGATTTTATGAACACTGAAGCTTTCTTT
d_call: -; clone_size: -; j_call: TRBJ1-1; v_call: TRBV7-2; cdr3_aa: CASSLTPGVTEAFF; cdr3_nt: TGTGCCAGCAGCTTGACACCCGGGGTCACTGAAGCTTTCTTT
d_call: TRBD1; clone_size: once; j_call: TRBJ1-1; v_call: TRBV30; cdr3_aa: CACFRDRDTEAFF; cdr3_nt: TGTGCCTGCTTCCGGGACAGGGACACTGAAGCTTTCTTT
d_call: -; clone_size: once; j_call: TRBJ2-7; v_call: TRBV4-2; cdr3_aa: CASSQVDGSYEQYF; cdr3_nt: TGTGCCAGCAGCCAAGTGGACGGCTCCTACGAGCAGTACTTC
d_call: TRBD2; clone_size: -; j_call: TRBJ2-1; v_call: TRBV11-1; cdr3_aa: CASSLGLAEYNEQFF; cdr3_nt: TGTGCCAGCAGCCTGGGACTAGCGGAATACAATGAGCAGTTCTTC
d_call: -; clone_size: -; j_call: TRBJ2-5; v_call: TRBV5-6; cdr3_aa: CASNRLTNRELETQYF; cdr3_nt: TGTGCCAGCAACCGGCTTACTAACAGGGAGTTGGAGACCCAGTACTTC
d_call: -; clone_size: -; j_call: TRBJ2-1; v_call: TRBV6-5; cdr3_aa: CASSYSKVHLEQFF; cdr3_nt: TGTGCCAGCAGTTACTCGAAGGTACACCTTGAGCAGTTCTTC
d_call: -; clone_size: -; j_call: TRBJ2-7; v_call: TRBV5-1; cdr3_aa: CASSLEAQGLGEQYF; cdr3_nt: TGCGCCAGCAGCTTGGAAGCCCAGGGGTTAGGGGAGCAGTACTTC
d_call: TRBD1; clone_size: -; j_call: TRBJ1-2; v_call: TRBV6-1; cdr3_aa: CASSEVPGQGEGYTF; cdr3_nt: TGTGCCAGCAGTGAAGTTCCGGGGCAGGGGGAAGGCTACACCTTC
d_call: -; clone_size: few; j_call: TRBJ1-2; v_call: TRBV7-2; cdr3_aa: CASSLAFGGTLGGYTF; cdr3_nt: TGTGCCAGCAGCTTAGCGTTTGGGGGGACCCTAGGGGGCTACACCTTC
d_call: -; clone_size: -; j_call: TRBJ1-2; v_call: TRBV7-2; cdr3_aa: CASSFRDLGGYTF; cdr3_nt: TGTGCCAGCAGCTTTAGGGACCTCGGCGGCTACACCTTC
d_call: -; clone_size: -; j_call: TRBJ2-1; v_call: TRBV5-4; cdr3_aa: CASSPPGLEYFF; cdr3_nt: TGTGCCAGCAGCCCGCCAGGGTTGGAATACTTCTTC
d_call: -; clone_size: once; j_call: TRBJ2-7; v_call: TRBV6-5; cdr3_aa: CASRVLYF; cdr3_nt: TGTGCCAGCAGAGTCTTGTACTTC
d_call: -; clone_size: few; j_call: TRBJ2-1; v_call: TRBV7-2; cdr3_aa: CASSRGQSSYNEQFF; cdr3_nt: TGTGCCAGCAGCCGAGGACAGAGCTCCTACAATGAGCAGTTCTTC
d_call: TRBD1; clone_size: -; j_call: TRBJ1-1; v_call: TRBV5-1; cdr3_aa: CASSFRDRTEAFF; cdr3_nt: TGCGCCAGCAGCTTCCGGGACAGGACTGAAGCTTTCTTT
d_call: TRBD2; clone_size: -; j_call: TRBJ2-5; v_call: TRBV7-2; cdr3_aa: CASRPGLVQETQYF; cdr3_nt: TGTGCCAGCAGACCGGGACTAGTACAAGAGACCCAGTACTTC
d_call: -; clone_size: few; j_call: TRBJ2-5; v_call: TRBV29-1; cdr3_aa: CSVPPYEGSSQYF; cdr3_nt: TGCAGCGTTCCTCCCTATGAGGGGAGCTCCCAGTACTTC
d_call: -; clone_size: few; j_call: TRBJ1-1; v_call: TRBV19; cdr3_aa: CASSIVTGRTEAFF; cdr3_nt: TGTGCCAGTAGTATAGTCACAGGGAGGACTGAAGCTTTCTTT
d_call: -; clone_size: -; j_call: TRBJ1-5; v_call: TRBV19; cdr3_aa: CASRRTGGNQPQHF; cdr3_nt: TGTGCCAGTAGAAGGACCGGGGGCAATCAGCCCCAGCATTTT
d_call: -; clone_size: -; j_call: TRBJ2-6; v_call: TRBV7-9; cdr3_aa: CASSLAGANVLTF; cdr3_nt: TGTGCCAGCAGCTTAGCGGGGGCCAACGTCCTGACTTTC
d_call: TRBD1; clone_size: -; j_call: TRBJ1-1; v_call: TRBV6-1; cdr3_aa: CASSELSGQGVGTEAFF; cdr3_nt: TGTGCCAGCAGTGAATTATCAGGACAGGGGGTCGGCACTGAAGCTTTCTTT
d_call: -; clone_size: -; j_call: TRBJ1-2; v_call: TRBV19; cdr3_aa: CASSPNGANYGYTF; cdr3_nt: TGTGCCAGTAGCCCCAACGGCGCTAACTATGGCTACACCTTC
d_call: -; clone_size: -; j_call: TRBJ1-1; v_call: TRBV30; cdr3_aa: CACASRQTATEAFF; cdr3_nt: TGTGCCTGTGCCTCGAGGCAAACGGCCACTGAAGCTTTCTTT
d_call: -; clone_size: few; j_call: TRBJ1-6; v_call: TRBV18; cdr3_aa: CASSPRAADHSPLHF; cdr3_nt: TGTGCCAGCTCACCGAGGGCTGCTGATCATTCACCCCTCCACTTT
d_call: -; clone_size: once; j_call: TRBJ1-2; v_call: TRBV5-1; cdr3_aa: CASSLEAGLGYGYTF; cdr3_nt: TGCGCCAGCAGCTTGGAAGCGGGGCTGGGCTATGGCTACACCTTC
d_call: -; clone_size: -; j_call: TRBJ2-1; v_call: TRBV30; cdr3_aa: CAGTLWYNEQFF; cdr3_nt: TGTGCCGGCACCCTATGGTACAATGAGCAGTTCTTC
d_call: -; clone_size: few; j_call: TRBJ2-5; v_call: TRBV7-9; cdr3_aa: CASSSRPTAQETQYF; cdr3_nt: TGTGCCAGCAGCTCGAGGCCGACTGCCCAAGAGACCCAGTACTTC
d_call: -; clone_size: -; j_call: TRBJ1-5; v_call: TRBV5-1; cdr3_aa: CASSQVRQGRNQPQHF; cdr3_nt: TGCGCCAGCAGCCAAGTTCGGCAGGGGCGTAATCAGCCCCAGCATTTT
d_call: -; clone_size: few; j_call: TRBJ2-1; v_call: TRBV10-3; cdr3_aa: CAIRGALIGGDSYNEQFF; cdr3_nt: TGTGCCATCAGGGGGGCCCTGATCGGCGGGGACTCCTACAATGAGCAGTTCTTC
d_call: -; clone_size: -; j_call: TRBJ1-3; v_call: TRBV5-6; cdr3_aa: CASTLTGNTIYF; cdr3_nt: TGTGCCAGCACCCTTACTGGAAACACCATATATTTT
d_call: -; clone_size: few; j_call: TRBJ2-1; v_call: TRBV7-2; cdr3_aa: CASSEDLLSSYNEQFF; cdr3_nt: TGTGCCAGCAGCGAGGACCTCCTCAGCTCCTACAATGAGCAGTTCTTC
d_call: -; clone_size: -; j_call: TRBJ2-1; v_call: TRBV30; cdr3_aa: CAWSVGGKQEQFF; cdr3_nt: TGTGCCTGGAGTGTCGGAGGGAAGCAGGAGCAGTTCTTC
d_call: -; clone_size: -; j_call: TRBJ1-4; v_call: TRBV25-1; cdr3_aa: CASSESRGNEKLFF; cdr3_nt: TGTGCCAGCAGTGAATCAAGGGGAAACGAAAAACTGTTTTTT
d_call: -; clone_size: -; j_call: TRBJ1-5; v_call: TRBV5-6; cdr3_aa: CASSSGSLRGSQPQHF; cdr3_nt: TGTGCCAGCAGTTCCGGCTCACTTAGGGGCAGTCAGCCCCAGCATTTT
d_call: -; clone_size: -; j_call: TRBJ1-4; v_call: TRBV4-2; cdr3_aa: CASSQDAPDTYEKLFF; cdr3_nt: TGTGCCAGCAGCCAAGATGCCCCGGACACTTATGAAAAACTGTTTTTT
d_call: -; clone_size: -; j_call: TRBJ2-7; v_call: TRBV29-1; cdr3_aa: CSVGGVTDYEQYF; cdr3_nt: TGCAGCGTTGGAGGGGTTACCGACTACGAGCAGTACTTC
d_call: -; clone_size: -; j_call: TRBJ2-7; v_call: TRBV2; cdr3_aa: CAISDSSYEQYF; cdr3_nt: TGTGCCATTTCAGACAGTTCCTACGAGCAGTACTTC
d_call: -; clone_size: -; j_call: TRBJ1-1; v_call: TRBV4-1; cdr3_aa: CASSFDHRDTEAFF; cdr3_nt: TGCGCCAGCAGCTTTGACCACAGGGACACTGAAGCTTTCTTT
d_call: -; clone_size: -; j_call: TRBJ2-1; v_call: TRBV4-1; cdr3_aa: CASSPSVITGAYNEQFF; cdr3_nt: TGCGCCAGCAGCCCCTCAGTAATAACGGGGGCCTACAATGAGCAGTTCTTC
d_call: -; clone_size: -; j_call: TRBJ1-1; v_call: TRBV7-9; cdr3_aa: CASSRGVGDTEAFF; cdr3_nt: TGTGCCAGCAGCCGAGGGGTGGGGGACACTGAAGCTTTCTTT
d_call: -; clone_size: few; j_call: TRBJ2-4; v_call: TRBV4-1; cdr3_aa: CASSHYSENIQYF; cdr3_nt: TGCGCCAGCAGCCACTACAGCGAAAACATTCAGTACTTC
d_call: TRBD1; clone_size: -; j_call: TRBJ1-1; v_call: TRBV7-9; cdr3_aa: CASSLAGRGHTEAFF; cdr3_nt: TGTGCCAGCAGCTTAGCTGGCAGGGGGCACACTGAAGCTTTCTTT
d_call: -; clone_size: once; j_call: TRBJ2-1; v_call: TRBV2; cdr3_aa: CASRFAGTHNEQFF; cdr3_nt: TGTGCCAGCAGATTTGCCGGGACTCACAATGAGCAGTTCTTC
d_call: -; clone_size: -; j_call: TRBJ2-7; v_call: TRBV7-9; cdr3_aa: CAGRVPRVYEQYF; cdr3_nt: TGTGCTGGTAGGGTTCCAAGAGTCTACGAGCAGTACTTC
d_call: -; clone_size: -; j_call: TRBJ1-1; v_call: TRBV5-1; cdr3_aa: CASSKDGNTEAFF; cdr3_nt: TGCGCCAGCAGCAAGGACGGGAACACTGAAGCTTTCTTT
d_call: -; clone_size: -; j_call: TRBJ1-1; v_call: TRBV2; cdr3_aa: CASSEDGFF; cdr3_nt: TGTGCCAGCAGTGAGGATGGATTCTTT